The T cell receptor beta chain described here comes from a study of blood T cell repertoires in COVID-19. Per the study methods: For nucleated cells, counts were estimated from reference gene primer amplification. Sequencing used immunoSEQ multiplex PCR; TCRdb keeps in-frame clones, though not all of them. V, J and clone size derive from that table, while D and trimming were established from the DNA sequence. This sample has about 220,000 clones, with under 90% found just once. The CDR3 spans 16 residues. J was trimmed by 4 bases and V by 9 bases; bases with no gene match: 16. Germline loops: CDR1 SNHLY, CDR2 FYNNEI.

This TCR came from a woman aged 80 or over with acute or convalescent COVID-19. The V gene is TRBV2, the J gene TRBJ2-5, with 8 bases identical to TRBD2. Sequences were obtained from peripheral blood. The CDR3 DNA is TGTGCCAGGGCCGGCTCCCGCGGGACTAGTTTAGAGACCCAGTACTTC. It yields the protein CARAGSRGTSLETQYF.